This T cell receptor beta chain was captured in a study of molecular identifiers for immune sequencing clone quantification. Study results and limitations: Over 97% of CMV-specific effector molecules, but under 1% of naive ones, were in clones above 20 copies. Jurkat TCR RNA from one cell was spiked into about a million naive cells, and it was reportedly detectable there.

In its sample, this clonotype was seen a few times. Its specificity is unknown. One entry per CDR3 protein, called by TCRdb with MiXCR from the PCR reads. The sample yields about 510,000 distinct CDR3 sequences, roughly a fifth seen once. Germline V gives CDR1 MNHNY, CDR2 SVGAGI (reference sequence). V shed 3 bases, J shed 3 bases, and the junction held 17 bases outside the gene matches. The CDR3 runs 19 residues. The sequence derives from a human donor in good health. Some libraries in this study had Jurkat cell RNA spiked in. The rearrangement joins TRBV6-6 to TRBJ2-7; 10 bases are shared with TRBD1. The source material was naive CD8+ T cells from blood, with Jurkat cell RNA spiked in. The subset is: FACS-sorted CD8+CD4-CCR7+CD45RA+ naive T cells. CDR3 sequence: CASSYPLTGGWVGGYEQYF. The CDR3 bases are TGTGCCAGCAGTTATCCCCTGACAGGGGGCTGGGTTGGCGGCTACGAGCAGTACTTC.